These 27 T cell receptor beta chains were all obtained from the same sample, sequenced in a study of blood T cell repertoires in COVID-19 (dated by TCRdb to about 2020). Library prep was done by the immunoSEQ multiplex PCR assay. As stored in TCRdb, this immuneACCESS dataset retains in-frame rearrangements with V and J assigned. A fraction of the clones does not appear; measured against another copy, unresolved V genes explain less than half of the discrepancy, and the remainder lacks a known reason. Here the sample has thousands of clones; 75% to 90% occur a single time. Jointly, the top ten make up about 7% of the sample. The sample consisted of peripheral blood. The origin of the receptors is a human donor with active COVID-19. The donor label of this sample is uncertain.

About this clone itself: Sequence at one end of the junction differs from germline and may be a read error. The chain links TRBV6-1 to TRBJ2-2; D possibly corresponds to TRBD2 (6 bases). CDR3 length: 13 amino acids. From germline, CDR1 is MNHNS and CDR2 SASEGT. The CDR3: CASSEADTGGLFF. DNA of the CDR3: TGTGCCAGCAGTGAAGCGGACACCGGGGGGCTGTTTTTT.

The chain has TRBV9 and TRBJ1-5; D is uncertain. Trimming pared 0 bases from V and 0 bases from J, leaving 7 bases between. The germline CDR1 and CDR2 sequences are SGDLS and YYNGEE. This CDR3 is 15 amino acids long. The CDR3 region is CASSVGEISNQPQHF. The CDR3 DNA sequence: TGTGCCAGCAGCGTAGGAGAGATTAGCAATCAGCCCCAGCATTTT.

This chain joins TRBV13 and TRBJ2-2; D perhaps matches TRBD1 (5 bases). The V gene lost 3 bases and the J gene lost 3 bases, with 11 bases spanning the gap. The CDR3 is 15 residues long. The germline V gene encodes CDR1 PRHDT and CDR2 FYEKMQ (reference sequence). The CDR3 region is CASSFRRVDTGELFF. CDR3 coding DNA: TGTGCCAGCAGCTTTCGCAGGGTTGACACCGGGGAGCTGTTTTTT.

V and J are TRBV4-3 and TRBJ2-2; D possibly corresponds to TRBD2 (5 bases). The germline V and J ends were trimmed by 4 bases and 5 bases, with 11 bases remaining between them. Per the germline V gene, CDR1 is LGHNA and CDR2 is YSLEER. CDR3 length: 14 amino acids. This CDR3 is CASSPGLFTGELFF. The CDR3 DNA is TGCGCCAGCAGCCCTGGACTTTTTACCGGGGAGCTGTTTTTT.

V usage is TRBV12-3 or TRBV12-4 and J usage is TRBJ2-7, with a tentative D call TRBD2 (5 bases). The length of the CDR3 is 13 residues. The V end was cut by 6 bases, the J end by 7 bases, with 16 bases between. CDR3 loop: CASSYRLPGEQYV. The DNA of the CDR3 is TGTGCCAGCAGCTACCGACTACCCGGGGAGCAGTACGTC.

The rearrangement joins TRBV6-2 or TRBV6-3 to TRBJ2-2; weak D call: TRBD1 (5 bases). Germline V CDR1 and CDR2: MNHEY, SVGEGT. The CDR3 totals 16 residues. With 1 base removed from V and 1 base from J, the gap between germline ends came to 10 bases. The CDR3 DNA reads TGTGCCAGCAGTTACTTGGGGCTACAGAACACCGGGGAGCTGTTTTTT. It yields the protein CASSYLGLQNTGELFF.

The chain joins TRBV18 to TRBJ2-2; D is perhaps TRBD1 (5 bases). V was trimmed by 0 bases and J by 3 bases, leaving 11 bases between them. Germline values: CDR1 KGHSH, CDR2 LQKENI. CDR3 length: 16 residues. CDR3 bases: TGTGCCAGCTCACCACCAAGCAGGGTTTACACCGGGGAGCTGTTTTTT. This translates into CASSPPSRVYTGELFF.

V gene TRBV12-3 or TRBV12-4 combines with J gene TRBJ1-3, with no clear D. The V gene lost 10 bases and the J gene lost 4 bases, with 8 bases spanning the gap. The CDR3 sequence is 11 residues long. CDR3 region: CATELGNTIYF. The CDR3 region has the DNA TGTGCCACCGAGCTCGGAAACACCATATATTTT.

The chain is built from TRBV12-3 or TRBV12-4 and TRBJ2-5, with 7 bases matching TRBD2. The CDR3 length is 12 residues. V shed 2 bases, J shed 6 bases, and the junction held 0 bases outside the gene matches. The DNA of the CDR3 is TGTGCCAGCAGTTTAAGCGGGAAGACCCAGTACTTC. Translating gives CASSLSGKTQYF.

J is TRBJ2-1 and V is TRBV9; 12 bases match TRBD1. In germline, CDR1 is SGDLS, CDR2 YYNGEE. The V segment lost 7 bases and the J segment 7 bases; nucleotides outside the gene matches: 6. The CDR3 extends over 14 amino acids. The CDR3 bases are TGTGCCAGCGGCCGGGGACAGGGGGCGAATGAGCAGTTCTTC. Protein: CASGRGQGANEQFF.

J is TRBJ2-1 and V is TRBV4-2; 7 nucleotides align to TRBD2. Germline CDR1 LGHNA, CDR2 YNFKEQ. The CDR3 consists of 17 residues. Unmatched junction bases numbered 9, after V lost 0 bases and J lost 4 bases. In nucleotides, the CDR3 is TGTGCCAGCAGCCAAGATGGGGCCCAGCGGGATTACAATGAGCAGTTCTTC. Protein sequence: CASSQDGAQRDYNEQFF.

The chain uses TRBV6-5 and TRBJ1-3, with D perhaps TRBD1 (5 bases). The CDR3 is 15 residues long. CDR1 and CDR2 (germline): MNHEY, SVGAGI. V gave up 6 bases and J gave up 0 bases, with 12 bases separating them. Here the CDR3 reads CASRGEVRSGNTIYF. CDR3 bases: TGTGCCAGCAGGGGGGAGGTGCGCTCTGGAAACACCATATATTTT.

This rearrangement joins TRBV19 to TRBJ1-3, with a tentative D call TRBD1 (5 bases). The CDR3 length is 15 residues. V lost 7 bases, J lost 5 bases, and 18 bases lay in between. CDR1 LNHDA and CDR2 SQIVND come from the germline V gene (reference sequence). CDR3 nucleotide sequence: TGTGCCAGTACCTCGGGGGGTAGCTCCCGAAACACCATATATTTT. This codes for CASTSGGSSRNTIYF.

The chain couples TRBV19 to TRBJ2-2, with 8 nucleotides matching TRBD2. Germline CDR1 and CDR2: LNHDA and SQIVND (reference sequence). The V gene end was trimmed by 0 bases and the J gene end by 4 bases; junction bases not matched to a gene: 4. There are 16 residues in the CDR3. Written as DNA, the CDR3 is TGTGCCAGTAGTATAGATCCGGGAGGGCCCACCGGGGAGCTGTTTTTT. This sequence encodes CASSIDPGGPTGELFF.

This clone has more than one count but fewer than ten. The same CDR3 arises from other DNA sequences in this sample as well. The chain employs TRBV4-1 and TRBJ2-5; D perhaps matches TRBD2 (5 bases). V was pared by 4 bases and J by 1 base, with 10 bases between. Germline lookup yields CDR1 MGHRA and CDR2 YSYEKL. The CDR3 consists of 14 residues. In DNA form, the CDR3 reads TGCGCCAGCAGCCCGTCGGGGAGCCAAGAGACCCAGTACTTC. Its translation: CASSPSGSQETQYF.

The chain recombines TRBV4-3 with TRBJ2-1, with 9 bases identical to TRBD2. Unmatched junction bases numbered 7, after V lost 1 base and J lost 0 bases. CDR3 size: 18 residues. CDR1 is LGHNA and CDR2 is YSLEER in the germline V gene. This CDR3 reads CASSQGGLSGSSYNEQFF. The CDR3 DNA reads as TGCGCCAGCAGCCAAGGGGGACTTAGCGGGAGCTCCTACAATGAGCAGTTCTTC.

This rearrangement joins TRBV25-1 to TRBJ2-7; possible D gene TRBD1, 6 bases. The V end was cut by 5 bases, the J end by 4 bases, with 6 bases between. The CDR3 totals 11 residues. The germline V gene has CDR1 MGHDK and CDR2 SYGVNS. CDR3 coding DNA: TGTGCCAGCAGTACAGGGTACGAGCAGTACGTC. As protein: CASSTGYEQYV.

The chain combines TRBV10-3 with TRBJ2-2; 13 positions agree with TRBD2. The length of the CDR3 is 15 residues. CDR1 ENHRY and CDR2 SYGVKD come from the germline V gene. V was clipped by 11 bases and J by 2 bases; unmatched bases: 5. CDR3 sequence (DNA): TGTGCCTCCTCGGGACTAGCGGGAAACACCGGGGAGCTGTTTTTT. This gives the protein CASSGLAGNTGELFF.

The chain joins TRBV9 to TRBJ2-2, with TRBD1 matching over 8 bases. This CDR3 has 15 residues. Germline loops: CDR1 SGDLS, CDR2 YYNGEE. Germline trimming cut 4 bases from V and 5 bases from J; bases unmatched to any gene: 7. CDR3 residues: CASSPGTGVTGELFF. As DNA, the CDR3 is TGTGCCAGCAGCCCCGGGACAGGTGTAACCGGGGAGCTGTTTTTT.

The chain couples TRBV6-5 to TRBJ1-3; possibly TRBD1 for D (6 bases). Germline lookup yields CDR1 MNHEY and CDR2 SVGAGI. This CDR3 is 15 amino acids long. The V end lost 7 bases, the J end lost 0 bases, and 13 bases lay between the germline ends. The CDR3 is CASTLGQSSGNTIYF. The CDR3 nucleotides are TGTGCCAGCACCCTCGGACAGTCCTCTGGAAACACCATATATTTT.

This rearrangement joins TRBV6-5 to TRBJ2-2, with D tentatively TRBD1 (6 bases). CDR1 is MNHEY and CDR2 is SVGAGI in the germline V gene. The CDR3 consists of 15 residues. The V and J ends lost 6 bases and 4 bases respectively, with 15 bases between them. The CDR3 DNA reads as TGTGCCAGCAGCATTGCAGGGGTCCGCACCGGGGAGCTGTTTTTT. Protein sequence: CASSIAGVRTGELFF.

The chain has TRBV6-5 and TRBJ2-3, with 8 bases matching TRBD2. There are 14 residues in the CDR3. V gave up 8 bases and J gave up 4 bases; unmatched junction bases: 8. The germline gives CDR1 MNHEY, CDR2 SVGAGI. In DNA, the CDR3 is TGTGCCAGCGACGAACCGGGACTAGCAGATACGCAGTATTTT. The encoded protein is CASDEPGLADTQYF.

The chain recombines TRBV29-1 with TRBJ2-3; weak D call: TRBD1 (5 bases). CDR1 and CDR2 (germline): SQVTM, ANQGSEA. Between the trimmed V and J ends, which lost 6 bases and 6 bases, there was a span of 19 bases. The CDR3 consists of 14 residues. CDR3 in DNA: TGCAGCGTCGCCACAGGCCCCACTGCGGATACGCAGTATTTT. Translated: CSVATGPTADTQYF.

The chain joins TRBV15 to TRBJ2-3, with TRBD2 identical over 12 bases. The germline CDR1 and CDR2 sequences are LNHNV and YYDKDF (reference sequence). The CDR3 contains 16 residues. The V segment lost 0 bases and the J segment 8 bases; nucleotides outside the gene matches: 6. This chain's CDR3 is CATSRDTSGGRGTQYF. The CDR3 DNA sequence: TGTGCCACCAGCAGAGATACTAGCGGGGGGCGGGGTACGCAGTATTTT.

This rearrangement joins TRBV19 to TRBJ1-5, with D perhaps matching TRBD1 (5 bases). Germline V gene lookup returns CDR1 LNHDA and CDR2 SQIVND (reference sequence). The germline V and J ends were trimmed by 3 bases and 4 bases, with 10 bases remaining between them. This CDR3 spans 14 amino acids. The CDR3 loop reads CASSITGPNQPQHF. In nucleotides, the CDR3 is TGTGCCAGTAGTATCACAGGCCCGAATCAGCCCCAGCATTTT.

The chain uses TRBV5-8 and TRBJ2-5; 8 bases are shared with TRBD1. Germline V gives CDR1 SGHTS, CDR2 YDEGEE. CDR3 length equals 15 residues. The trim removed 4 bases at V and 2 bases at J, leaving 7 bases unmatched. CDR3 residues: CASSHRDRYQETQYF. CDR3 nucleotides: TGTGCCAGCAGCCATCGGGACAGGTATCAAGAGACCCAGTACTTC.

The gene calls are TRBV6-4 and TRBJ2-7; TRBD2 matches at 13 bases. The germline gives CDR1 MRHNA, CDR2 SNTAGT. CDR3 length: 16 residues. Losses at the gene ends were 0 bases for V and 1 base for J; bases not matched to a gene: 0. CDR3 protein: CASSDSTSGRSYEQYV. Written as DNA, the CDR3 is TGTGCCAGCAGTGACTCGACTAGCGGGAGGTCCTACGAGCAGTACGTC.